This T cell receptor (beta chain) was recovered during a study of T cells in narcolepsy (dated 2018 in TCRdb). Describing the broader study: Patients with narcolepsy type 1 or type 2 (NT1, NT2) were enrolled in the study together with healthy control donors. The study sought autoreactive T cells targeting hypocretin neuron self-antigens (hypocretin, TRIB2) in narcolepsy patients, using TCR Vbeta sequencing to track clonotypes in blood and CSF.

The library was generated by the immunoSEQ multiplex PCR assay. TCRdb took over this immuneACCESS table, retaining in-frame rearrangements with V and J assigned. Such tables are incomplete; in checked studies, under half of the missing clones stem from an unresolved V gene, and the remainder is unexplained. For this sample the table gives about 17,000 clones, of which around 77% were detected only once. The top ten hold 13% to 15% of the sample. With regard to this clone: Its antigen is unknown. The sample holds no much larger clone one base away, and base qualities are not on file.

For TCR Vbeta sequencing and comparison with CSF CD8+ T cells, memory CD8+ T cells were sorted ex vivo from the blood of patients. Findings and caveats that apply to the study as a whole: According to the report, autoreactive clonotypes were detected serially in the blood of the same patients and of different patients, but not in healthy controls. In plots comparing CSF and blood CD4+ T cell clonotypes from the same patient, HCRT-specific and TRIB2-specific autoreactive clonotypes were highlighted.

Via the germline V gene, CDR1 is SGHVS and CDR2 FNYEAQ. The CDR3 covers 15 residues, taking in both the cysteine and the phenylalanine. Only CDR3 DNA is held: 45 bases, read in frame from base 1. After removal of 0 bases from V and 7 bases from J, the junction retains 9 bases not matched to a gene. The clonotype was recovered from a human donor with narcolepsy. The V and J genes are TRBV7-6 and TRBJ2-7; 7 central bases correspond to TRBD2. What was sequenced was CD45RA- memory CD8+ T cells from PBMCs. The meaning of the sample's cell subset or site label: memory T cells sorted ex vivo from peripheral blood. The CDR3 amino acid sequence is: CASSLAGAGAREQYF. The DNA sequence is as follows: TGTGCCAGCAGCTTAGCCGGGGCGGGAGCCCGAGAGCAGTACTTC. Supplemented by the reference TRBV7-6 and TRBJ2-7 proteins around the CDR3, the complete variable domain is GAGVSQSPRYKVTKRGQDVALRCDPISGHVSLYWYRQALGQGPEFLTYFNYEAQQDKSGLPNDRFSAERPEGSISTLTIQRTEQRDSAMYRCASSLAGAGAREQYFGPGTRLTVT.